This entry features one T cell receptor beta chain sequence. No antigen is known for it. The data were obtained in a study of cytomegalovirus exposure and HLA in healthy donors. Study in general: The same platform used for the 666 first-cohort repertoires was also used for the 90 to 150 validation repertoires, as a later analysis reported. Study results and limitations: In vitro assays verified that a few CMV-associated chains recognized CMV antigens specifically.

Profiled with immunoSEQ multiplex PCR; TCRdb holds only in-frame clones, not every one. The sample lists about 56,000 clones; approximately 94% were seen once. CDR3 size: 16 residues. Germline V CDR1 and CDR2: KGHSH, LQKENI. The junction had 6 bases not matched to a gene; V was cut back by 2 bases and J by 7 bases. Sequenced input: PBMCs. The rearrangement joins TRBV18 to TRBJ2-1; 12 nucleotides match TRBD2. This receptor was obtained from a man aged 18 to 30 in good health and CMV-seronegative. Here the CDR3 reads CASSPWTSGNSNEQFF. CDR3 DNA: TGTGCCAGCTCACCATGGACTAGCGGGAACTCTAATGAGCAGTTCTTC.